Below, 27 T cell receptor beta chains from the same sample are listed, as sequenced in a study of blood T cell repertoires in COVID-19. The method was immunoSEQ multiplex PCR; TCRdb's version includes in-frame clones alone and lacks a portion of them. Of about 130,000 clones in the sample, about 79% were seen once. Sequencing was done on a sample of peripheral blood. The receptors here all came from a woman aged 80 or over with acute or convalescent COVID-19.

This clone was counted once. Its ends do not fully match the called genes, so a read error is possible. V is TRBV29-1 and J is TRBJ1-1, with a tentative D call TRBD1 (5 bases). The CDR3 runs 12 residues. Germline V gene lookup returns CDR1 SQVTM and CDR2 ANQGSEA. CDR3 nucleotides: TGCAGCGTTGAAGCAAGTGGGAGGGGCATTGACTTT. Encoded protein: CSVEASGRGIDF.

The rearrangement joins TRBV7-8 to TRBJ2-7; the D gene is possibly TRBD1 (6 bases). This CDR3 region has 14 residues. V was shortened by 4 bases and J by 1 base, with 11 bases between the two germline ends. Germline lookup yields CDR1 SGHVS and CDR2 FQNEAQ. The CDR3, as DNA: TGTGCCAGCAGCTCCGACAGGCCATCCTACGAGCAGTACTTC. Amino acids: CASSSDRPSYEQYF. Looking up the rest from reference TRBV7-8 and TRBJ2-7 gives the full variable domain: GAGVSQSPRYKVAKRGQDVALRCDPISGHVSLFWYQQALGQGPEFLTYFQNEAQLDKSGLPSDRFFAERPEGSVSTLKIQRTQQEDSAVYLCASSSDRPSYEQYFGPGTRLTVT.

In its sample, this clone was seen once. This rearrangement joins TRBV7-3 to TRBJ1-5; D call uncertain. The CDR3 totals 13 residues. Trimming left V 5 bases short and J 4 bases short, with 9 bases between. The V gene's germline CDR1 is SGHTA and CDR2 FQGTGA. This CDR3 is CASSAGPNQPQHF. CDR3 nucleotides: TGTGCCAGCAGCGCGGGCCCAAATCAGCCCCAGCATTTT.

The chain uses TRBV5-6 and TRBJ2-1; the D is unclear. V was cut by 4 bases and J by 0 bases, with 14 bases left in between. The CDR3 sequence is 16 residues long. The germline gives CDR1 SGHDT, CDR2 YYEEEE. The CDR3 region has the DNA TGTGCCAGCAGCCTCGGTGGTTCCAACTCCTACAATGAGCAGTTCTTC. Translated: CASSLGGSNSYNEQFF. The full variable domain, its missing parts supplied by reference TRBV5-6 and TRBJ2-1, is DAGVTQSPTHLIKTRGQQVTLRCSPKSGHDTVSWYQQALGQGPQFIFQYYEEEERQRGNFPDRFSGHQFPNYSSELNVNALLLGDSALYLCASSLGGSNSYNEQFFGPGTRLTVL.

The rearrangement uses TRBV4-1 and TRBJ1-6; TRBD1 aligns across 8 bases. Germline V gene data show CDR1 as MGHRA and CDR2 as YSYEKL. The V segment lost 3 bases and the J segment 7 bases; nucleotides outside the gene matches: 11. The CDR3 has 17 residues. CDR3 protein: CASSHPTGQGGNSPLHF. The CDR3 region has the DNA TGCGCCAGCAGCCACCCGACAGGACAGGGCGGGAATTCACCCCTCCACTTT.

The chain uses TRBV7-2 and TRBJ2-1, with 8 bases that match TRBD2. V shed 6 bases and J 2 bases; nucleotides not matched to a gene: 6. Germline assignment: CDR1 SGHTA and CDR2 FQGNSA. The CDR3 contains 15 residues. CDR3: CASSPGGPAYNEQFF. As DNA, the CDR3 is TGTGCCAGCAGTCCGGGGGGGCCCGCCTACAATGAGCAGTTCTTC.

In DNA form, the CDR3 reads TGTGCCAGCAGTTTAGCTAGCGAGCAGTACTTC. It is translated as CASSLASEQYF. The rearrangement links TRBV12-3 or TRBV12-4 to TRBJ2-7, with D unclear. The CDR3 totals 11 residues. Trimming stripped 0 bases from V and 6 bases from J, with 3 bases between.

The CDR3 reads CASSGSGGLRNEQYF. The CDR3 coding sequence is TGTGCCAGCAGCGGTAGCGGGGGCTTAAGGAACGAGCAGTACTTC. This chain joins TRBV5-4 and TRBJ2-7, with 9 bases aligning to TRBD2. In germline, CDR1 is SGHNT, CDR2 YYREEE (reference sequence). V trimming: 4 bases; J trimming: 5 bases; junction bases outside the gene matches: 10. The CDR3 is 15 residues long.

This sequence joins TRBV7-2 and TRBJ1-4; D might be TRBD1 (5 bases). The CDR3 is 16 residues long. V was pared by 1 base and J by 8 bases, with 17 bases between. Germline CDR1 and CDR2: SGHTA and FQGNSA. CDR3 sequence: CASSLVSRQGNEKLFF. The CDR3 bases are TGTGCCAGCAGCTTAGTTAGCCGGCAGGGCAACGAAAAACTGTTTTTT.

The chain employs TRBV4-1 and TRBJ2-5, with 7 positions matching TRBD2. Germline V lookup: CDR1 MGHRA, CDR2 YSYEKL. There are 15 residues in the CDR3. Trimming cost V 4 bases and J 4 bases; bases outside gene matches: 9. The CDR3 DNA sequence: TGCGCCAGCAGCCCCCAGCTGGGGGGGGTAGAGACCCAGTACTTC. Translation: CASSPQLGGVETQYF.

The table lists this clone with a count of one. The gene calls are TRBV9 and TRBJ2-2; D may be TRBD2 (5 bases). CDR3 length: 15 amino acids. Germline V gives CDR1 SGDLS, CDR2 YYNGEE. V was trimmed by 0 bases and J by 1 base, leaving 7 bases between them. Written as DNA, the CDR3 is TGTGCCAGCAGCGTAGGAGGGCTGAACACCGGGGAGCTGTTTTTT. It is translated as CASSVGGLNTGELFF.

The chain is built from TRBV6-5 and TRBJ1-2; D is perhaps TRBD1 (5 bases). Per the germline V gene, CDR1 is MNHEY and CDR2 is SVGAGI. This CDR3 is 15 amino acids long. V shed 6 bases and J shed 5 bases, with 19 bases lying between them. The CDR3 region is CASSPLGGVGYGYTF. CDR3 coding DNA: TGTGCCAGCAGCCCCCTCGGAGGGGTAGGGTATGGCTACACCTTC.

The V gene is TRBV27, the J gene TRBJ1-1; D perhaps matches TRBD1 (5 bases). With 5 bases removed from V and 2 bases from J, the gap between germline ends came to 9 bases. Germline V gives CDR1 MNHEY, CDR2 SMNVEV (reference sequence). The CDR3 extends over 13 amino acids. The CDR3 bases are TGTGCCAGCAGTCAGGGTTCAAACACTGAAGCTTTCTTT. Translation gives CASSQGSNTEAFF.

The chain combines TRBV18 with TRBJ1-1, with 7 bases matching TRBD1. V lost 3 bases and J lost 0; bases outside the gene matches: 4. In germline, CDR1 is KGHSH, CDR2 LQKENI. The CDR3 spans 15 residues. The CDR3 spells CASSPRQGMNTEAFF. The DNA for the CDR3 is TGTGCCAGCTCACCCAGACAGGGAATGAACACTGAAGCTTTCTTT.

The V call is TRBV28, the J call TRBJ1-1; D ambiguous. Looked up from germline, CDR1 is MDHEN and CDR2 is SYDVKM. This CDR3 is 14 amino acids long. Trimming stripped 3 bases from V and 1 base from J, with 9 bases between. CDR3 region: CASSLWQSNTEAFF. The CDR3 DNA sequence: TGTGCCAGCAGTTTGTGGCAGTCGAACACTGAAGCTTTCTTT.

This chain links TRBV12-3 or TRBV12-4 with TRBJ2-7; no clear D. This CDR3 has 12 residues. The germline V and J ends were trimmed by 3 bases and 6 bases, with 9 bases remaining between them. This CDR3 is CASSFNRGEQYF. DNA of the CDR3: TGTGCCAGCAGTTTCAACCGCGGCGAGCAGTACTTC.

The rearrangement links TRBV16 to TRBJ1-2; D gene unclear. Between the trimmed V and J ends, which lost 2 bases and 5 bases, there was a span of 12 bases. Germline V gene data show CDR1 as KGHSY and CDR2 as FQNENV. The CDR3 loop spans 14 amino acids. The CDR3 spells CASSQNGGSYGYTF. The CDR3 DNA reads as TGTGCCAGCAGCCAAAACGGAGGTTCTTATGGCTACACCTTC.

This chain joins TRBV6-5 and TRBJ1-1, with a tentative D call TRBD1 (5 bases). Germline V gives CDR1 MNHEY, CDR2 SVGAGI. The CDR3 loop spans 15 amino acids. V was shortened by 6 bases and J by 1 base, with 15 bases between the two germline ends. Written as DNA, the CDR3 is TGTGCCAGCAGAAGGGAGGGGCGCTGGAACACTGAAGCTTTCTTT. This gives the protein CASRREGRWNTEAFF.

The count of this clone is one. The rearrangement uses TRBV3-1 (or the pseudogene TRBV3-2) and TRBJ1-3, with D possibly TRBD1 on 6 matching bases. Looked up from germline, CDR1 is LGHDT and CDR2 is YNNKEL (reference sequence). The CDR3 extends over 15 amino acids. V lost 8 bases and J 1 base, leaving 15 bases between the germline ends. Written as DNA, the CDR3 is TGTGCCAGCGTCATGAGGGGGGGGTCTGGAAACACCATATATTTT. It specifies CASVMRGGSGNTIYF.

The CDR3 loop is CAISESAGGVTYEQYF. The DNA of the CDR3 is TGTGCCATCAGTGAGTCGGCCGGGGGGGTCACCTACGAGCAGTACTTC. This chain links TRBV10-3 with TRBJ2-7; TRBD2 aligns across 8 bases. The ends lost 0 bases at V and 2 bases at J; junction bases unmatched: 6. Germline V gene data show CDR1 as ENHRY and CDR2 as SYGVKD. The length of the CDR3 is 16 residues.

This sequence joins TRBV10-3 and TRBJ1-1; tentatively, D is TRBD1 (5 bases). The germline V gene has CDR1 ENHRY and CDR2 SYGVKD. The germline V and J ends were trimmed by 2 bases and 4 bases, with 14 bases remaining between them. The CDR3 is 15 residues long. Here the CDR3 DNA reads TGTGCCATCAGTGAGATGGGGGACGGGGGCACTGAAGCTTTCTTT. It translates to CAISEMGDGGTEAFF.

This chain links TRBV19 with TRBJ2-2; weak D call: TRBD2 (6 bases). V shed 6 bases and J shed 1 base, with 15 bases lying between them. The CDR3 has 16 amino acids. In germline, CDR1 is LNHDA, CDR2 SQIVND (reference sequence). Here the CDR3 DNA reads TGTGCCAGTAGCGGACCGGGACTCATGAACACCGGGGAGCTGTTTTTT. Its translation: CASSGPGLMNTGELFF.

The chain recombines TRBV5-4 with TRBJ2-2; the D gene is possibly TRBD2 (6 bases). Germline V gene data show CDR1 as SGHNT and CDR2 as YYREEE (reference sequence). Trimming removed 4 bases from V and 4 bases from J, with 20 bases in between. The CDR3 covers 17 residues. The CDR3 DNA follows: TGTGCCAGCAGCGGTGCGGGCGGGGCTGGGCGCACCGGGGAGCTGTTTTTT. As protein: CASSGAGGAGRTGELFF. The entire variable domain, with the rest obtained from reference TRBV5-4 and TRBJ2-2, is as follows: ETGVTQSPTHLIKTRGQQVTLRCSSQSGHNTVSWYQQALGQGPQFIFQYYREEENGRGNFPPRFSGLQFPNYSSELNVNALELDDSALYLCASSGAGGAGRTGELFFGEGSRLTVL.

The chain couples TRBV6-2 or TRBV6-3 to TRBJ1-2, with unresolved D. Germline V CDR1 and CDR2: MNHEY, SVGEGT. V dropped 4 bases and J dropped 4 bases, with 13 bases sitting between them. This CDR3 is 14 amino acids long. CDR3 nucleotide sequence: TGTGCCAGCAGTTCAGGTGTAGGGAGCTATGGCTACACCTTC. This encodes CASSSGVGSYGYTF.

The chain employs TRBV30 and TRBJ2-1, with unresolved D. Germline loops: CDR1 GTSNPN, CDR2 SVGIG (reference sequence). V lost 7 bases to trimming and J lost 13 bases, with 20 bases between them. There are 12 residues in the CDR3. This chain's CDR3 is CASQAAYLGQFF. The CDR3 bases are TGTGCCTCCCAGGCCGCCTATTTAGGACAGTTCTTC.

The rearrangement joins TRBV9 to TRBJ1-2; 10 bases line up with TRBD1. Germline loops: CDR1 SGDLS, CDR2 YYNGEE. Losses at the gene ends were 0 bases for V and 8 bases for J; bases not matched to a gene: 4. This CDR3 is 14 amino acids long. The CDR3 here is CASSVAGQGFGYTF. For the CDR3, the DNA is TGTGCCAGCAGCGTAGCGGGACAGGGGTTCGGCTACACCTTC.

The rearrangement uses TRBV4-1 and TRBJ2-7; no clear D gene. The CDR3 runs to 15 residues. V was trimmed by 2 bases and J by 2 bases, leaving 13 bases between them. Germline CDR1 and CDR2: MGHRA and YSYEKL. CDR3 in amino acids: CASSQSPTFPYEQYF. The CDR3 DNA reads TGCGCCAGCAGCCAAAGTCCGACATTCCCCTACGAGCAGTACTTC.